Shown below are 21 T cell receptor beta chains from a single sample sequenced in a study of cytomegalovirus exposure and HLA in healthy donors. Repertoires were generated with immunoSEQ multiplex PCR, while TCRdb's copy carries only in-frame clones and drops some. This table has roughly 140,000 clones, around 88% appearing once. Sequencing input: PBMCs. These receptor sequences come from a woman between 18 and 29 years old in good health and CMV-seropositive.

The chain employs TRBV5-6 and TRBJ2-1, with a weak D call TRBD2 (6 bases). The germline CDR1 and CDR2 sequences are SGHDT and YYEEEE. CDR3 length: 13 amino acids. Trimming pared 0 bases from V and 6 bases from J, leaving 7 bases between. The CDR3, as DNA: TGTGCCAGCAGCTTGGGACTAGGCAATGAGCAGTTCTTC. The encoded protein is CASSLGLGNEQFF.

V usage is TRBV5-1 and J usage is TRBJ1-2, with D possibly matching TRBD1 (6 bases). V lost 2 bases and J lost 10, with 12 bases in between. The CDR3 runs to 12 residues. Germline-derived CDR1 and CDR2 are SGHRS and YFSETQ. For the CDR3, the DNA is TGCGCCAGCAGCTTAAAACAGGGCTACTACACCTTC. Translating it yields CASSLKQGYYTF.

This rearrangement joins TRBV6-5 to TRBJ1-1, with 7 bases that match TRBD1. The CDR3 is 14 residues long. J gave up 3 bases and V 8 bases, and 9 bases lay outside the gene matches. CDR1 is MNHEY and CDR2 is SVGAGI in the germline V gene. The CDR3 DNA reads TGTGCCAGCGTCAACAGGGGAAAAGACACTGAAGCTTTCTTT. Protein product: CASVNRGKDTEAFF.

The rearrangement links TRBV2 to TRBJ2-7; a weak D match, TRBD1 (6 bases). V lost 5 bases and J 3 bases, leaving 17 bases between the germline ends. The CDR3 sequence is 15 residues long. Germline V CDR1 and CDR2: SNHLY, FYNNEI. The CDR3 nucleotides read TGTGCCAGCAGTACCGACAGGCGGAACAACTACGAGCAGTACTTC. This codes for CASSTDRRNNYEQYF.

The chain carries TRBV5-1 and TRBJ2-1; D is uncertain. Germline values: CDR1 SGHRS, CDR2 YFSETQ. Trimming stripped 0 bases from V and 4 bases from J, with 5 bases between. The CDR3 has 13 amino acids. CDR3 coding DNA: TGCGCCAGCAGCTTGGTCCCTTACAATGAGCAGTTCTTC. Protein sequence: CASSLVPYNEQFF.

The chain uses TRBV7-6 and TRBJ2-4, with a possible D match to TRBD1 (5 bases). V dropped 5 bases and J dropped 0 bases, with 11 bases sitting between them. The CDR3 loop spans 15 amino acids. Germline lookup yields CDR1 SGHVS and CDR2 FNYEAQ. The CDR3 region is CASSMGPLAKNIQYF. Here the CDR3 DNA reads TGTGCCAGCAGCATGGGGCCGCTAGCCAAAAACATTCAGTACTTC.

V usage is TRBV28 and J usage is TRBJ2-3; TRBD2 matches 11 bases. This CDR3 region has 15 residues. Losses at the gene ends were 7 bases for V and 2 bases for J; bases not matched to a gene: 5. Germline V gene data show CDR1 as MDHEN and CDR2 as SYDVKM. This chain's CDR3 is CASIPSGGYTDTQYF. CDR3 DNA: TGTGCCAGCATCCCTAGCGGGGGGTACACAGATACGCAGTATTTT.

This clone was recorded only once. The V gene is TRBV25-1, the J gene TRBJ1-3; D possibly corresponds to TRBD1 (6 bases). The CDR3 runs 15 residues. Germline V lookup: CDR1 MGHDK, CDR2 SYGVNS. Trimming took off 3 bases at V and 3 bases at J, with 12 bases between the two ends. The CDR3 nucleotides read TGTGCCAGCAGTGACGGACAGACAATTGGAAACACCATATATTTT. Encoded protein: CASSDGQTIGNTIYF.

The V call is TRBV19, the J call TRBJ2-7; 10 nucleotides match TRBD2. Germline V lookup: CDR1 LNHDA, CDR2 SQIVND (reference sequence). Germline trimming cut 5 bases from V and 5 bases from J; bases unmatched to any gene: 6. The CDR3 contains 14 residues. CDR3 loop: CASSGAGGRNEQYF. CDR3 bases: TGTGCCAGTAGTGGAGCGGGGGGGCGAAACGAGCAGTACTTC.

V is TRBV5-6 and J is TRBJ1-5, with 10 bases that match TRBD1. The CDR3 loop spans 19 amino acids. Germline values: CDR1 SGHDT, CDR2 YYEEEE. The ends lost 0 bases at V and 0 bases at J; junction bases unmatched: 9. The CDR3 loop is CASSLATGQGDYSNQPQHF. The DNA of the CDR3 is TGTGCCAGCAGCTTGGCCACCGGACAGGGGGACTATAGCAATCAGCCCCAGCATTTT.

The CDR3 sequence: CASSMAQQGAGQPQHF. As DNA, the CDR3 is TGTGCCAGTAGTATGGCGCAACAGGGGGCGGGGCAGCCCCAGCATTTT. The chain carries TRBV19 and TRBJ1-5; 9 bases line up with TRBD1. CDR1 LNHDA and CDR2 SQIVND come from the germline V gene (reference sequence). The trim removed 3 bases at V and 7 bases at J, leaving 10 bases unmatched. The CDR3 runs 16 residues.

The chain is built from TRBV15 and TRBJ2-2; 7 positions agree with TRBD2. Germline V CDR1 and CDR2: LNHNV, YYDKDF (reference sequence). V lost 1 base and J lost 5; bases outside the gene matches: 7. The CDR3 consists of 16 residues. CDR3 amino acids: CATSRGRGLKTGELFF. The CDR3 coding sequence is TGTGCCACCAGCAGAGGGAGGGGACTAAAGACCGGGGAGCTGTTTTTT.

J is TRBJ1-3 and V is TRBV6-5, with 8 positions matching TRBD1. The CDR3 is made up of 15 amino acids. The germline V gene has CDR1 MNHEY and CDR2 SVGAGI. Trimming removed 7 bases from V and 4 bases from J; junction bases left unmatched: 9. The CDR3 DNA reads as TGTGCCAGCACTATGACAGGGGTGGGAGGAAACACCATATATTTT. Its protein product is CASTMTGVGGNTIYF.

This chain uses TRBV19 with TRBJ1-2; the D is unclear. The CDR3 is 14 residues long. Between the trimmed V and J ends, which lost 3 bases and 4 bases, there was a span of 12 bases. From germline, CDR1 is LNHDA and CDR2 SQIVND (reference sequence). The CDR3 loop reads CASSMWQAFYGYTF. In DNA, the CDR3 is TGTGCCAGTAGTATGTGGCAGGCGTTCTATGGCTACACCTTC.

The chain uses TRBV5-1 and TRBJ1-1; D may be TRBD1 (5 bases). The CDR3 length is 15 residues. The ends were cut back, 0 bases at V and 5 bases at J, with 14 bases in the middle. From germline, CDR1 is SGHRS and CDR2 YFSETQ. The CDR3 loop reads CASSLVSDAGTEAFF. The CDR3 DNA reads TGCGCCAGCAGCTTGGTTTCAGACGCAGGGACTGAAGCTTTCTTT.

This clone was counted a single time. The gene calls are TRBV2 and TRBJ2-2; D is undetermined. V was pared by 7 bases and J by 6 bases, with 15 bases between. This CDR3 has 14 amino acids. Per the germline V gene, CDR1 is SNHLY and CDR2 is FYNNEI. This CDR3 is CASIDFTPSGELFF. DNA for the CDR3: TGTGCCAGCATTGATTTCACTCCTTCCGGGGAGCTGTTTTTT.

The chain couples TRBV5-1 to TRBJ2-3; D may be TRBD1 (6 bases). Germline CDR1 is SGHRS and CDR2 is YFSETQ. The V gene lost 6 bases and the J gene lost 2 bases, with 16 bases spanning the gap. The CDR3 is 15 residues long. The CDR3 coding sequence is TGCGCCAGCAAAGTTTTCGCAGGGGCCACAGATACGCAGTATTTT. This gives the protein CASKVFAGATDTQYF.

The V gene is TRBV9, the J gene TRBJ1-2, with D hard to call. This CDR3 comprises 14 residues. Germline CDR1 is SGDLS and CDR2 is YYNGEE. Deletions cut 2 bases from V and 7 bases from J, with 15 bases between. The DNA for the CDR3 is TGTGCCAGCAGCGTGGGTAGGGAGGGCTCTGGCTACACCTTC. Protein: CASSVGREGSGYTF.

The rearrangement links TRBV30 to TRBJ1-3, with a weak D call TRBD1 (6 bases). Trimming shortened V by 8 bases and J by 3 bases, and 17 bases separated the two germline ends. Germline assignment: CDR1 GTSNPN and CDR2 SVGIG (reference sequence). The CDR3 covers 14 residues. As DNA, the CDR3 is TGTGCCGTTTCAGGTGGGGGCGGTGGAAACACCATATATTTT. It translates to CAVSGGGGGNTIYF. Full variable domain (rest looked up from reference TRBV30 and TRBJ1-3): SQTIHQWPATLVQPVGSPLSLECTVEGTSNPNLYWYRQAAGRGLQLLFYSVGIGQISSEVPQNLSASRPQDRQFILSSKKLLLSDSGFYLCAVSGGGGGNTIYFGEGSWLTVV.

The CDR3 protein is CASSSTVTDTQYF. CDR3 nucleotides: TGCGCCAGCAGCTCGACAGTCACAGATACGCAGTATTTT. J is TRBJ2-3 and V is TRBV5-1, with D possibly matching TRBD1 (5 bases). There are 13 residues in the CDR3. V lost 3 bases and J lost 2, with 7 bases in between. Germline V CDR1 and CDR2: SGHRS, YFSETQ.

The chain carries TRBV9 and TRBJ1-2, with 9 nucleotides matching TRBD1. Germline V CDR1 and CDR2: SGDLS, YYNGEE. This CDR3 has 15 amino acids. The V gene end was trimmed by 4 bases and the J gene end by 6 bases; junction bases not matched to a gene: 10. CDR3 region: CASSLRDRVLDGYTF. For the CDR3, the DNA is TGTGCCAGCAGCCTAAGGGACAGGGTTTTGGATGGCTACACCTTC.